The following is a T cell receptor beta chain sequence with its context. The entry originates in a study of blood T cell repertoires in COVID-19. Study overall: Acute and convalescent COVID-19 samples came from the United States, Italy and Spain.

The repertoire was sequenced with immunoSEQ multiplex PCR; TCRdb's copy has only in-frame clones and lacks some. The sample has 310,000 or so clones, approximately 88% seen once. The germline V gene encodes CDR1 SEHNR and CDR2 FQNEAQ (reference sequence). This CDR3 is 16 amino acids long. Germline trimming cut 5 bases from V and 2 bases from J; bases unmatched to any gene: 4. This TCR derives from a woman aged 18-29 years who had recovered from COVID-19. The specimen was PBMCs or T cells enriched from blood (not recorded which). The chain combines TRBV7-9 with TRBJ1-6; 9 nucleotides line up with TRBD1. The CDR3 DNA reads TGTGCCAGCAGCGACAGGGGGGGGACCTATAATTCACCCCTCCACTTT. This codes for CASSDRGGTYNSPLHF.